This TCR beta chain was identified in a study of identical twins (dated by TCRdb to 2016 to 2018). At the level of the whole study: To test whether fetal clonotypes persist, the study used deep sequencing on TCR alpha and beta repertoires from monozygotic twins, unrelated adults of various ages, and cord blood. To rule out contamination, replicate twin experiments were performed at different times with different library preparation protocols.

This clonotype was detected many times. The clone's antigen remains unknown. There are no base qualities to consult, and no much larger clone falls within one base. What the work shows at the level of the full study, not this receptor alone: Because the same donors could not be followed over many years, the conclusions depended on cross-sectional statistical analysis. Zero-insertion analyses could be partly confounded by invariant T cells such as MAIT and iNKT, although diverse VJ usage argued against such confounding for most clonotypes. Abundant cord blood beta clonotypes carried fewer insertions; young adult naive repertoires showed a weaker similar trend, while memory repertoires showed none. In monozygotic twins, recombination models systematically underestimated out-of-frame TCR alpha sharing, but the models matched the sharing seen between unrelated individuals. The excess sharing between twins in beta out-of-frame sequences was weaker because fewer shared sequences reduced the signal-to-noise ratio. Compared with coincidental sharing between unrelated individuals, out-of-frame TCR alpha sequences shared between twins had an excess of sequences with low generation probability.

Only healthy Caucasian donors were included. Using Miltenyi CD45RO+ enrichment and human naive T-cell isolation kits, memory (CD45RO+) and naive T cells were isolated from PBMC. The CDR3 contains 11 residues, cysteine and phenylalanine counted. The kept DNA is CDR3 alone, 33 bases in frame from the first base. V and J lose 2 bases and 8 bases, and a span of 3 bases separates them. The protocol used for the library was 5' RACE. TCRdb lists the instrument as Illumina HiSeq 2000. Template switching introduced a universal primer binding site; the final cDNA contained a unique molecular identifier, enabling accurate counting of TCR cDNA molecules. Specific primers in the conserved constant-segment region were used to synthesize first-strand cDNA for TCR alpha and beta chains. To control for contamination, every cDNA library carried two barcodes: a SMART-Mk sample barcode plus Illumina barcodes. TruSeq adapter sequences along with Illumina sample barcodes were introduced in two successive PCR steps. The Illumina HiSeq platform was used with custom primers to sequence TCR alpha and beta cDNA libraries. Processing in the source paper ran as follows. Unique molecular identifiers were extracted from raw reads with MiGEC, and CDR3 positions were determined with MiXCR. For each individual, recombination models were inferred using an EM algorithm with the repgenHMM and IGoR tools. Shared clonotype analysis was performed with the tcR package in R, normalizing sharing by the product of cloneset sizes. Out-of-frame nonproductive sequences were analyzed to study raw recombination free of thymic and clonal selection effects. TCRdb trimmed public reads at Q25 via fastp, called clones via MiXCR and kept in-frame beta chains. Each record represents a unique CDR3 protein, reported with the most common genes and DNA among its rows. Clone size and V and J calls follow TCRdb, not the original study. A total of 200,000 to 250,000 distinct CDR3 sequences appear in this sample, over 9.5% of them only once. The ten largest make up 9% to 10% of the sample.

The receptor was isolated from a man aged 50-59 years in good health. This receptor chain uses TRBV12-3 or TRBV12-4 and TRBJ1-4; the D gene cannot be resolved reliably. The specimen was memory T cells sorted from blood. The sample's cell subset or site, from its label and the paper: CD45RO+ enriched T cells. The CDR3 has the sequence CASSLFEKLFF. The nucleotide sequence reads TGTGCCAGCAGTTTATTCGAAAAACTGTTTTTT.